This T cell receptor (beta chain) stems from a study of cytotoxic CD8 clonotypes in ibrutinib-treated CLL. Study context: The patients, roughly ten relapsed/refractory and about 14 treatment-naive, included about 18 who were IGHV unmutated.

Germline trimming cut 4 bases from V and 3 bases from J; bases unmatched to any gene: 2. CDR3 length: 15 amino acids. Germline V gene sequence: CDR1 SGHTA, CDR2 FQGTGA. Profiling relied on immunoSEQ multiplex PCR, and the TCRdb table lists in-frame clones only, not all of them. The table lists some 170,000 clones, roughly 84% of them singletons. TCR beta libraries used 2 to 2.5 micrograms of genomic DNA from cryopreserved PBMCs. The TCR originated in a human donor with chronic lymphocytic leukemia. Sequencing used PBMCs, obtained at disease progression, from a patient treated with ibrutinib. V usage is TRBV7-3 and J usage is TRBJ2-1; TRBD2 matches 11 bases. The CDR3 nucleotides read TGTGCCAGCAGCTCACTAGCGGGGGACTACAATGAGCAGTTCTTC. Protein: CASSSLAGDYNEQFF.